This TCR beta chain was obtained from a study of blood T cell repertoires in COVID-19 (dated by TCRdb to between 2020 and 2021). With regard to the full study: Samples covering the acute and convalescent phases of COVID-19 were provided by collaborators in the United States, Italy and Spain. The prospective study material was composed of cDNA or gDNA derived from T cells, B-cell-depleted T cells, or PBMCs. Deeply sampled blood TCRbeta repertoires from subjects exposed to, actively infected with, or recovered from COVID-19 were included in the dataset. The repertoires were released in a freely available public database intended as a resource for research on the immune response to SARS-CoV-2. The samples were drawn from two sources: the first 160 participants of the ongoing ImmuneRACE study, and 1,200 or so subjects contributed by 6 global collaborators. Nearly every sample came with metadata listing a de-identified subject ID, COVID-19 status, age in years and sex. Where available, HLA class I and class II types were obtained from metadata supplied by the sample provider rather than from assay-based typing.

In the case of this clone: Its specific antigen is unknown. Base-call qualities are not available, and no considerably larger clone is one nucleotide away.

Each collaborating institution followed its own protocols to collect whole blood in K2EDTA tubes. For TCRbeta analysis, collaborator samples were shipped as frozen whole blood, as isolated PBMCs, or as DNA extracted from either sample type. The investigation overall reported the following: The quantity of clinical and demographic metadata differed by source and by participant and was supplied without curation.

TCRbeta CDR3 regions were amplified from genomic DNA by means of the immunoSEQ Assay, a bias-controlled multiplex PCR. Regarding the original processing steps: The number of nucleated cells in each sample was estimated by amplification of reference gene primers within the assay. To quantify the absolute abundance of each unique TCRbeta CDR3 rearrangement, sequence reads were collapsed and filtered. For each sample, productive Simpson clonality was calculated as the square root of Simpson's diversity index across productive rearrangements. The immuneACCESS repertoire file appears here via TCRdb, limited to in-frame rearrangements. These files lack a portion of the clones; in checked studies, under half of the deficit traces to unresolved V genes, and the cause of the others is not known. V and J calls and clone size are those listed in that table; D and trimming were worked out from the DNA. The sample data list 200,000 to 250,000 clones, and almost 90% of these were observed just once. Of the sample, over 1.3% is held by the ten largest clones.

V and J lose 1 base and 6 bases, and a span of 6 bases separates them. The CDR3 holds 13 amino acids from the cysteine to the phenylalanine. The kept DNA is CDR3 alone, 39 bases in frame from the first base. As encoded in the germline V gene, CDR1 is SGHTA while CDR2 is FQGTGA. In this chain, TRBV7-3 is recombined with TRBJ1-4, and TRBD1 may be the D gene, going by 5 matching bases. Sequenced input: peripheral blood. The TCR was taken from an elderly man with acute or convalescent COVID-19. In nucleotide form, the sequence is TGTGCCAGCAGCTTAAACAGGCATGAAAAACTGTTTTTT. It translates to CASSLNRHEKLFF.